These 32 T cell receptor beta chains were sequenced from one sample in a study of shared clonotypes between healthy human individuals. Using immunoSEQ multiplex PCR, the repertoire was profiled, and TCRdb retains in-frame clones only, with some absent. Among a few hundred thousand clones listed, approximately 70% were seen once. Input material: memory CD4+ T cells sorted from blood. The subset here: CD45RA-negative fraction. Receptors originate from a man aged 25-40 years in good health.

This clone occurred a few times. The V and J genes are TRBV18 and TRBJ2-7, with TRBD2 matching over 8 bases. The CDR3 extends over 15 amino acids. Germline CDR1 reads KGHSH; CDR2 reads LQKENI. V gave up 3 bases and J gave up 2 bases; unmatched junction bases: 6. The CDR3 is CASSPEAGATYEQYF. The CDR3 nucleotides are TGTGCCAGCTCACCGGAAGCGGGAGCCACCTACGAGCAGTACTTC.

By share, this clone counts as medium-sized. The genes are TRBV5-1 and TRBJ2-3; no firm D call. Trimming left V 1 base short and J 1 base short, with 7 bases between. The CDR3 contains 14 residues. Germline V lookup: CDR1 SGHRS, CDR2 YFSETQ. The CDR3 is CASSLFAGTDTQYF. DNA of the CDR3: TGCGCCAGCAGCTTGTTTGCGGGCACAGATACGCAGTATTTT.

V usage is TRBV5-1 and J usage is TRBJ1-1; possible D gene TRBD1, 5 bases. Trimming pared 0 bases from V and 5 bases from J, leaving 14 bases between. The CDR3 contains 15 residues. Per germline, CDR1 SGHRS and CDR2 YFSETQ. In DNA form, the CDR3 reads TGCGCCAGCAGCTTGGTTTCGGGGCATCAAACTGAAGCTTTCTTT. Translated: CASSLVSGHQTEAFF. Based on the CDR3 plus reference TRBV5-1 and TRBJ1-1, the full variable domain is KAGVTQTPRYLIKTRGQQVTLSCSPISGHRSVSWYQQTPGQGLQFLFEYFSETQRNKGNFPGRFSGRQFSNSRSEMNVSTLELGDSALYLCASSLVSGHQTEAFFGQGTRLTVV.

The V and J genes are TRBV11-1 and TRBJ2-5; no firm D call. Trimming stripped 5 bases from V and 4 bases from J, with 14 bases between. CDR3 size: 14 residues. Germline CDR1 reads SGHAT; CDR2 reads FQDESV (reference sequence). The CDR3 nucleotides read TGTGCCAGCAGCGCTACGGCGAGCTTAGAGACCCAGTACTTC. This sequence encodes CASSATASLETQYF.

The chain uses TRBV5-1 and TRBJ2-5, with 9 bases lining up with TRBD2. CDR3 length: 16 amino acids. The germline V gene has CDR1 SGHRS and CDR2 YFSETQ. V shed 4 bases, J shed 4 bases, and the junction held 11 bases outside the gene matches. CDR3 amino acids: CASSPTSSGIRETQYF. The CDR3 nucleotides are TGCGCCAGCAGCCCCACTTCTAGCGGGATTCGAGAGACCCAGTACTTC.

This clone was counted between two and nine times. A much larger clone lies one base from this, so it may be a read error. This chain joins TRBV7-9 and TRBJ2-2; D remains unclear. V gave up 2 bases and J gave up 7 bases, with 2 bases separating them. Germline V gene lookup returns CDR1 SEHNR and CDR2 FQNEAQ (reference sequence). The CDR3 is 11 residues long. CDR3 sequence reads: CASSLFGELFF. CDR3 coding DNA: TGTGCCAGCAGCTTATTCGGGGAGCTGTTTTTT.

This clone was counted a single time. The V call is TRBV28, the J call TRBJ1-4, with 7 positions matching TRBD1. V lost 10 bases, J lost 3 bases, and 17 bases stayed unmatched. Germline CDR1 reads MDHEN; CDR2 reads SYDVKM. This CDR3 is 17 amino acids long. CDR3 in DNA: TGTGCCACCACAGGGGAGGGGGCAGGAGGGTCTAATGAAAAACTGTTTTTT. It specifies CATTGEGAGGSNEKLFF.

The chain combines TRBV13 with TRBJ1-4; D uncertain. There are 15 residues in the CDR3. V shed 6 bases and J shed 6 bases, with 17 bases lying between them. Germline assignment: CDR1 PRHDT and CDR2 FYEKMQ (reference sequence). The CDR3 sequence is CASRSTGRTDEKLFF. The CDR3 nucleotides are TGTGCCAGCAGATCCACGGGGAGGACCGATGAAAAACTGTTTTTT.

The V and J genes are TRBV25-1 and TRBJ2-7, with D unclear. The V end lost 2 bases, the J end lost 8 bases, and 7 bases lay between the germline ends. CDR1 and CDR2 (germline): MGHDK, SYGVNS. The CDR3 consists of 11 residues. Here the CDR3 reads CASSEGAKQYF. CDR3 nucleotides: TGTGCCAGCAGTGAAGGAGCTAAGCAGTACTTC.

CDR3 in DNA: TGTGCCAGCAGCTTGGCCCCGCGGGGGGACACCGGGGAGCTGTTTTTT. The encoded protein is CASSLAPRGDTGELFF. The chain carries TRBV5-6 and TRBJ2-2, with 8 bases fitting TRBD2. With V trimmed by 0 bases and J by 3 bases, 4 bases remained unmatched. Looked up from germline, CDR1 is SGHDT and CDR2 is YYEEEE. This CDR3 has 16 residues. The entire variable domain, with the rest obtained from reference TRBV5-6 and TRBJ2-2, is as follows: DAGVTQSPTHLIKTRGQQVTLRCSPKSGHDTVSWYQQALGQGPQFIFQYYEEEERQRGNFPDRFSGHQFPNYSSELNVNALLLGDSALYLCASSLAPRGDTGELFFGEGSRLTVL.

A few counts support this clone. The chain combines TRBV11-2 with TRBJ1-2; possibly TRBD1 for D (6 bases). Germline-derived CDR1 and CDR2 are SGHAT and FQNNGV. The CDR3 spans 15 residues. V lost 5 bases and J 4 bases, leaving 17 bases between the germline ends. CDR3 in DNA: TGTGCCAGCAGCAAAGAAGCCAGGGGCGCCTATGGCTACACCTTC. Protein product: CASSKEARGAYGYTF.

This chain joins TRBV13 and TRBJ2-7; maybe TRBD1 (6 bases). Germline V gene sequence: CDR1 PRHDT, CDR2 FYEKMQ (reference sequence). The CDR3 is 14 amino acids. V was pared by 4 bases and J by 2 bases, with 12 bases between. CDR3 amino acids: CASSSRGTPYEQYF. Here the CDR3 DNA reads TGTGCCAGCAGCTCCAGGGGAACCCCCTACGAGCAGTACTTC. Full variable domain (missing parts from reference TRBV13 and TRBJ2-7): AAGVIQSPRHLIKEKRETATLKCYPIPRHDTVYWYQQGPGQDPQFLISFYEKMQSDKGSIPDRFSAQQFSDYHSELNMSSLELGDSALYFCASSSRGTPYEQYFGPGTRLTVT.

The J gene is TRBJ2-5, the V gene TRBV7-2; 10 positions match TRBD2. CDR1 SGHTA and CDR2 FQGNSA come from the germline V gene. The CDR3 runs to 16 residues. The J segment lost 5 bases and the V segment lost 6 bases, leaving 12 bases of the junction unmatched. The CDR3 protein is CASRLLAGASGETQYF. The DNA for the CDR3 is TGTGCCAGCAGACTTCTAGCGGGAGCCTCGGGGGAGACCCAGTACTTC.

CDR3 nucleotides: TGTGCCAGCAGTTACTCGGGACGTACAGAGACCCAGTACTTC. Translating gives CASSYSGRTETQYF. V is TRBV6-6 and J is TRBJ2-5; the D gene could be TRBD1 or TRBD2 (5 bases each). Trimming took off 0 bases at V and 4 bases at J, with 9 bases between the two ends. Germline CDR1 reads MNHNY; CDR2 reads SVGAGI (reference sequence). This CDR3 has 14 residues.

This rearrangement joins TRBV5-1 to TRBJ2-1; D is unresolved. The CDR3 loop spans 15 amino acids. Germline loops: CDR1 SGHRS, CDR2 YFSETQ. V was clipped by 0 bases and J by 1 base, with 8 bases between them. The CDR3 spells CASSLALGSYNEQFF. The CDR3 DNA sequence: TGCGCCAGCAGCTTGGCCTTGGGGTCCTACAATGAGCAGTTCTTC.

V and J are TRBV27 and TRBJ2-2, with D uncertain. The CDR3 contains 14 residues. Germline V lookup: CDR1 MNHEY, CDR2 SMNVEV (reference sequence). With 5 bases removed from V and 8 bases from J, the gap between germline ends came to 15 bases. The CDR3 loop is CASSLWWGRGELFF. CDR3 DNA sequence: TGTGCCAGCAGTCTTTGGTGGGGTAGGGGGGAGCTGTTTTTT.

This chain joins TRBV5-4 and TRBJ2-7; D is possibly TRBD1 or TRBD2 (6 bases each). CDR1 SGHNT and CDR2 YYREEE come from the germline V gene (reference sequence). The CDR3 covers 14 residues. V gave up 1 base and J gave up 2 bases, with 10 bases separating them. DNA for the CDR3: TGTGCCAGCAGCTTGACAGGGAGGACCTACGAGCAGTACTTC. Translation gives CASSLTGRTYEQYF.

The chain couples TRBV29-1 to TRBJ2-2, with D possibly TRBD2 on 6 matching bases. With 7 bases removed from V and 1 base from J, the gap between germline ends came to 16 bases. The CDR3 consists of 15 residues. Looked up from germline, CDR1 is SQVTM and CDR2 is ANQGSEA. CDR3 protein: CSAKLWDLNTGELFF. CDR3 coding DNA: TGCAGCGCCAAACTCTGGGACTTGAACACCGGGGAGCTGTTTTTT.

The chain recombines TRBV5-4 with TRBJ2-1; D possibly corresponds to TRBD2 (6 bases). Germline CDR1 SGHNT, CDR2 YYREEE (reference sequence). Deletions cut 9 bases from V and 0 bases from J, with 16 bases between. The CDR3 sequence is 15 residues long. Here the CDR3 reads CATKSGESSYNEQFF. The CDR3 nucleotides read TGTGCCACAAAGTCGGGGGAATCCTCCTACAATGAGCAGTTCTTC.

In its sample, this clone was seen a few times. The CDR3 DNA follows: TGTGCCAGCAGCACAGAGACTAGCGGGCGGCAGTACTTC. It yields the protein CASSTETSGRQYF. The rearrangement links TRBV11-3 to TRBJ2-7, with 10 bases lining up with TRBD2. The CDR3 is 13 residues long. Germline-derived CDR1 and CDR2 are SGHNT and YENEEA. The trim removed 5 bases at V and 9 bases at J, leaving 7 bases unmatched.

V is TRBV6-6 and J is TRBJ2-3; D is undetermined. CDR1 is MNHNY, CDR2 SVGAGI, per germline (reference sequence). The CDR3 is 15 residues long. The V end was cut by 0 bases, the J end by 4 bases, with 11 bases between. CDR3 region: CASSYSPSVADTQYF. CDR3 coding DNA: TGTGCCAGCAGTTACTCTCCTTCGGTTGCAGATACGCAGTATTTT.

The chain joins TRBV5-4 to TRBJ1-2; the D is unclear. The ends were cut back, 2 bases at V and 6 bases at J, with 23 bases in the middle. The germline CDR1 and CDR2 sequences are SGHNT and YYREEE (reference sequence). The CDR3 sequence is 17 residues long. The CDR3 DNA reads as TGTGCCAGCAGCTTTTATTCTTCGGAGGGCCACGGTGATGGCTACACCTTC. It codes for CASSFYSSEGHGDGYTF.

The chain couples TRBV18 to TRBJ2-7; D unclear. This CDR3 has 12 residues. V was pared by 0 bases and J by 2 bases, with 2 bases between. Germline CDR1 is KGHSH and CDR2 is LQKENI. The CDR3 region is CASSPPTYEQYF. The CDR3 bases are TGTGCCAGCTCACCACCGACCTACGAGCAGTACTTC.

This clone was counted at least ten times. The gene calls are TRBV7-9 and TRBJ1-4; no definite D call. Germline V gene lookup returns CDR1 SEHNR and CDR2 FQNEAQ (reference sequence). This CDR3 is 13 amino acids long. Trimming removed 3 bases from V and 5 bases from J, with 7 bases in between. The DNA for the CDR3 is TGTGCCAGCAGCTTTCAATCGAATGAAAAACTGTTTTTT. It translates to CASSFQSNEKLFF.

This clone was detected only a few times. The chain joins TRBV6-1 to TRBJ2-1, with D possibly matching TRBD2 (5 bases). Germline V gives CDR1 MNHNS, CDR2 SASEGT. The CDR3 is made up of 13 amino acids. V lost 3 bases and J lost 10, with 13 bases in between. The CDR3 region has the DNA TGTGCCAGCAGTGAGGAGGCAGGTCGGGAGCAGTTCTTC. Translated: CASSEEAGREQFF.

This chain uses TRBV5-4 with TRBJ1-5; no reliable D call. The germline V gene has CDR1 SGHNT and CDR2 YYREEE (reference sequence). The CDR3 consists of 14 residues. V shed 4 bases and J shed 4 bases, with 12 bases lying between them. DNA of the CDR3: TGTGCCAGCAGCCCCCGAAGGGAAAATCAGCCCCAGCATTTT. Its translation: CASSPRRENQPQHF.

This rearrangement joins TRBV7-9 to TRBJ1-4; possibly TRBD1 for D (5 bases). CDR1 SEHNR and CDR2 FQNEAQ come from the germline V gene (reference sequence). V was pared by 0 bases and J by 6 bases, with 14 bases between. The CDR3 runs to 16 residues. The CDR3 protein is CASSLAPGGGDEKLFF. CDR3 nucleotide sequence: TGTGCCAGCAGCTTAGCGCCTGGGGGTGGTGATGAAAAACTGTTTTTT.

This clone was found once. The chain recombines TRBV15 with TRBJ2-5, with 15 bases matching TRBD2. The CDR3 covers 17 residues. The V gene's germline CDR1 is LNHNV and CDR2 YYDKDF (reference sequence). V gave up 4 bases and J gave up 2 bases; unmatched junction bases: 5. CDR3 DNA: TGTGCCACCAGCACGGGACTAGCGGGAGGTCCTCAAGAGACCCAGTACTTC. It codes for CATSTGLAGGPQETQYF.

Notes on this clone: Other DNA sequences from this sample encode an identical CDR3 as well. The chain recombines TRBV29-1 with TRBJ2-7; D possibly uses TRBD1 or TRBD2 (5 bases each). The V gene lost 4 bases and the J gene lost 0 bases, with 7 bases spanning the gap. CDR1 SQVTM and CDR2 ANQGSEA come from the germline V gene. The CDR3 spans 12 residues. As DNA, the CDR3 is TGCAGCGTTGGGGGGAGCTCCTACGAGCAGTACTTC. This translates into CSVGGSSYEQYF.

V gene TRBV7-3 combines with J gene TRBJ1-1; D is undetermined. From germline, CDR1 is SGHTA and CDR2 FQGTGA. Between the trimmed V and J ends, which lost 2 bases and 7 bases, there was a span of 11 bases. The CDR3 length is 13 residues. CDR3 protein: CASSLLQTGEAFF. CDR3 DNA: TGTGCCAGCAGCTTATTACAAACTGGTGAAGCTTTCTTT.

This clone was counted between two and nine times. The J gene is TRBJ2-2, the V gene TRBV4-2, with D possibly TRBD2 on 5 matching bases. CDR3 length: 16 amino acids. V gave up 2 bases and J gave up 1 base, with 11 bases separating them. Germline values: CDR1 LGHNA, CDR2 YNFKEQ. The CDR3 here is CASSQRTAENTGELFF. DNA for the CDR3: TGTGCCAGCAGCCAACGGACTGCGGAGAACACCGGGGAGCTGTTTTTT.

The chain combines TRBV5-5 with TRBJ1-1; 9 bases are a match to TRBD1. The V segment lost 4 bases and the J segment 1 base; nucleotides outside the gene matches: 11. The CDR3 length is 17 residues. Per germline, CDR1 SGHKS and CDR2 YYEKEE (reference sequence). The CDR3 nucleotides read TGTGCCAGCAGCGTACCGGGACAGGGCCCTGGGAACACTGAAGCTTTCTTT. This encodes CASSVPGQGPGNTEAFF.